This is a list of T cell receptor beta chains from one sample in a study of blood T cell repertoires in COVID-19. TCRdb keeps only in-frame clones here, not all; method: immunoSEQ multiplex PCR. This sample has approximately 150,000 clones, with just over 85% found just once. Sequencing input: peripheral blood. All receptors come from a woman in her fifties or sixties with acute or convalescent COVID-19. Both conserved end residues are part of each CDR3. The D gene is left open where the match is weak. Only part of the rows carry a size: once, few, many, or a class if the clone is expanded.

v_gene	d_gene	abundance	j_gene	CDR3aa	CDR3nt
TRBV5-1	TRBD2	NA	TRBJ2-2	CASSPSPGLAGAGELFF	TGCGCCAGCAGCCCCTCCCCGGGACTAGCTGGGGCCGGGGAGCTGTTTTTT
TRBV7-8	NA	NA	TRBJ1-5	CASSLGYGVGANQPQHF	TGTGCCAGCAGCTTAGGGTATGGGGTGGGGGCAAATCAGCCCCAGCATTTT
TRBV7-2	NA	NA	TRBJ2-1	CASSLGNYGGIGEQFF	TGTGCCAGCAGCTTAGGGAACTATGGGGGGATAGGAGAGCAGTTCTTC
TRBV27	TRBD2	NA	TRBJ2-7	CASRGTSGGTSYEQYF	TGTGCCAGCAGGGGGACTAGCGGGGGGACATCCTACGAGCAGTACTTC
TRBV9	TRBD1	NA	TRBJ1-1	CASSPRQGAAEAFF	TGTGCCAGCAGCCCCAGACAGGGGGCGGCTGAAGCTTTCTTT
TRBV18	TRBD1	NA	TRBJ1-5	CASSATGGPDQPQHF	TGTGCCAGCTCAGCGACAGGGGGCCCCGATCAGCCCCAGCATTTT
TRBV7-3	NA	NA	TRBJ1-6	CASSLTGLYNSPLHF	TGTGCCAGCAGCTTAACGGGACTGTATAATTCACCCCTCCACTTT
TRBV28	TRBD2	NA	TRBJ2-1	CASSLHGGAGSNEQFF	TGTGCCAGCAGCCTACACGGGGGGGCTGGGTCCAATGAGCAGTTCTTC
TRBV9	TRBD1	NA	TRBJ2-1	CASSAPDRGTIDEQFF	TGTGCCAGCAGCGCACCGGACAGGGGTACGATCGATGAGCAGTTCTTC
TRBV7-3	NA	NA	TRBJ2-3	CASSEGVGNTDTQYF	TGTGCCAGCAGCGAGGGGGTCGGGAACACAGATACGCAGTATTTT
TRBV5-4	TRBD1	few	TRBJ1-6	CASSLGRGQGNSPLHF	TGTGCCAGCAGCTTGGGTAGGGGACAGGGTAACTCACCCCTCCACTTT
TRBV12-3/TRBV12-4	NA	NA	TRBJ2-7	CASSFFNYEQYF	TGTGCCAGCAGTTTTTTTAACTACGAGCAGTACTTC
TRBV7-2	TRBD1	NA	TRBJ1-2	CASSSHGIRDRATYGYTF	TGTGCCAGCAGCTCACATGGAATCCGGGACAGGGCGACCTATGGCTACACCTTC
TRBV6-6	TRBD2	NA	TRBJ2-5	CASSQGLAGGRGTQYF	TGTGCCAGCAGCCAGGGACTAGCGGGGGGTAGAGGGACCCAGTACTTC
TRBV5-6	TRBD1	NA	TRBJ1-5	CASSSGTGFSNSNQPQHF	TGTGCCAGCAGCTCCGGGACAGGGTTTTCGAATAGCAATCAGCCCCAGCATTTT
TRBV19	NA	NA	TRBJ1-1	CASHPGGNTEAFF	TGTGCCAGTCACCCCGGGGGAAACACTGAAGCTTTCTTT
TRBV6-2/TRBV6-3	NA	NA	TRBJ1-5	CASSSDSFNQPQHF	TGTGCCAGCAGTTCGGACAGCTTCAATCAGCCCCAGCATTTT